One sample yielded the 9 T cell receptor beta chains listed below, sequenced in a study of blood T cell repertoires in COVID-19. Data came from immunoSEQ multiplex PCR; TCRdb stores just in-frame clones and leaves some out. The sample lists about 280,000 clones, nearly 90% occurring once. Sequencing was done on a sample of peripheral blood. The receptors originated from a man between 18 and 29 years old with active or convalescent COVID-19.

The chain carries TRBV3-1 (or the pseudogene TRBV3-2) and TRBJ1-1; perhaps TRBD1 as D (5 bases). V lost 1 base to trimming and J lost 2 bases, with 11 bases between them. CDR1 and CDR2 from the germline V gene are LGHDT and YNNKEL (reference sequence). This CDR3 is 15 amino acids long. The CDR3 nucleotides are TGTGCCAGCAGCCAAGGCCGGACAAGAAACACTGAAGCTTTCTTT. This encodes CASSQGRTRNTEAFF.

The chain employs TRBV24-1 and TRBJ2-1; 9 bases fit TRBD1. CDR1 and CDR2 from the germline V gene are KGHDR and SFDVKD. This CDR3 region has 14 residues. J gave up 6 bases and V 3 bases, and 2 bases lay outside the gene matches. The CDR3 DNA reads TGTGCCACCAGTGATCGGACAGGGGTCAATGAGCAGTTCTTC. Translated: CATSDRTGVNEQFF.

The rearrangement links TRBV21-1 to TRBJ1-5; the table names TRBD1, a call not compared with the DNA. TRBV21-1 is listed as a pseudogene. This CDR3 is built from 19 residues. CDR3 sequence (DNA): TGTGCCAGCAGCAGCACGAACACCCGGACAGGTGGCCACAATCAGCCCCAGCATTTT. As protein: CASSSTNTRTGGHNQPQHF.

This rearrangement joins TRBV7-9 to TRBJ2-7; no definite D call. The CDR3 is made up of 15 amino acids. Germline CDR1 is SEHNR and CDR2 is FQNEAQ (reference sequence). V was trimmed by 1 base and J by 6 bases, leaving 16 bases between them. The CDR3 nucleotides are TGTGCCAGCAGCTTAGGTTCCCAGGTTAACGCCGAGCAGTACTTC. Protein sequence: CASSLGSQVNAEQYF.

The chain employs TRBV18 and TRBJ2-1, with 8 bases identical to TRBD1. This CDR3 spans 15 amino acids. Germline V lookup: CDR1 KGHSH, CDR2 LQKENI. V lost 4 bases and J lost 8; bases outside the gene matches: 10. The CDR3 spells CASSLTGGSIDEQFF. For the CDR3, the DNA is TGTGCCAGCTCACTAACAGGGGGTTCGATTGATGAGCAGTTCTTC.

The J gene is TRBJ2-2, the V gene TRBV2; 8 nucleotides match TRBD1. The CDR3 sequence is 16 residues long. V shed 9 bases and J 1 base; nucleotides not matched to a gene: 10. The germline CDR1 and CDR2 sequences are SNHLY and FYNNEI. The chain's CDR3 is CASVADGTGNTGELFF. The CDR3 DNA reads as TGTGCCAGTGTAGCTGATGGGACAGGGAACACCGGGGAGCTGTTTTTT. Together with reference TRBV2 and TRBJ2-2, the CDR3 gives the full variable domain: EPEVTQTPSHQVTQMGQEVILRCVPISNHLYFYWYRQILGQKVEFLVSFYNNEISEKSEIFDDQFSVERPDGSNFTLKIRSTKLEDSAMYFCASVADGTGNTGELFFGEGSRLTVL.

The chain uses TRBV6-5 and TRBJ2-7; D possibly corresponds to TRBD1 (7 bases). The germline CDR1 and CDR2 sequences are MNHEY and SVGAGI. There are 15 residues in the CDR3. Trimming cost V 10 bases and J 3 bases, with 22 bases left between them. The CDR3 loop is CATSGGLPSHYEQYF. CDR3 coding DNA: TGTGCCACCTCAGGGGGGCTCCCCTCTCACTACGAGCAGTACTTC.

The V gene is TRBV25-1, the J gene TRBJ1-2, with 8 bases lining up with TRBD1. Unmatched junction bases numbered 14, after V lost 6 bases and J lost 11 bases. This CDR3 region has 14 residues. Germline loops: CDR1 MGHDK, CDR2 SYGVNS. The chain's CDR3 is CASSETGVSLRYTF. The CDR3 nucleotides are TGTGCCAGCAGCGAGACAGGGGTATCCCTCCGGTACACCTTC.

The DNA for the CDR3 is TGTGCCAGCAGCACGGGACATCCGAACACCGGGGAGCTGTTTTTT. It yields the protein CASSTGHPNTGELFF. The chain has TRBV11-2 and TRBJ2-2; TRBD1 might be the D (6 bases). There are 15 residues in the CDR3. In germline, CDR1 is SGHAT, CDR2 FQNNGV. V dropped 5 bases and J dropped 0 bases, with 10 bases sitting between them.